This TCR beta chain was sequenced in a study of blood T cell repertoires in COVID-19. This clone was picked up one time. This CDR3 contains 14 residues. V lost 5 bases, J lost 1 base, and 8 bases lay in between. CDR1 is SEHNR and CDR2 is FQNEAQ in the germline V gene (reference sequence). Per the original data handling: From reference gene primer amplification, estimates of nucleated cell counts were derived. Generated by immunoSEQ multiplex PCR, the TCRdb table keeps only in-frame clones and is missing some. The V and J calls and clone size come from that table; D and trimming were worked out from the DNA. The table records 310,000 or so clones, 70% to 90% of them present only once.

This receptor was identified in a man between 65 and 80 years old with acute or convalescent COVID-19. The genes are TRBV7-9 and TRBJ1-4; the D gene is possibly TRBD1 (5 bases). The specimen sequenced was peripheral blood. This CDR3 is CASSIRGTNEKLFF. For the CDR3, the DNA is TGTGCCAGCAGCATAAGGGGAACTAATGAAAAACTGTTTTTT.